Detailed here is one TCR beta chain. The sample holds a few counts of this clone. Its cognate antigen has yet to be identified. It has no much larger one-base neighbor in the sample; base qualities were not kept. The data originate from a study of OX40 agonist ivuxolimab in advanced cancers. Turning to the overall study: Ivuxolimab was a fully human IgG2 agonistic monoclonal antibody targeting the costimulatory receptor OX40 (CD134). Intravenous ivuxolimab was administered to patients every 2 weeks at six dose levels: 0.01, 0.1, 0.3, 1.5, 3 and 10 mg/kg. Of the approximately 50 dose-escalation patients, hepatocellular carcinoma was present in 19, melanoma in some 15, renal cell carcinoma in 9 and head and neck cancer in 9. The dose-escalation cohort was 80% to 90% male with a mean age of approximately 60 years, ranging from roughly 20 to 80. Patients were allowed to have had prior anti-PD-1, anti-PD-L1 or anti-CTLA-4 therapy, and approximately 37% of the dose-escalation patients had been treated with checkpoint inhibitors. Three dose-escalation patients achieved partial responses, one with hepatocellular carcinoma and two with cutaneous melanoma. Peripheral TCRbeta sequencing aimed to test whether ivuxolimab altered TCR sequence diversity and caused clonal T-cell expansion. The monotherapy dose-escalation portion (N of about 50 patients) of the phase I ivuxolimab trial is reported in the paper.

What the study reported, not specific to this receptor: In the 0.1-3.0 mg/kg groups, partial responders were among the patients with the lowest normalized peripheral clonal expansion, particularly in CD8+ T cells. Low levels of normalized T-cell clonal expansion were also seen in some nonresponding patients. The antigen specificity of the clonally expanded peripheral T cells was not determined. After ivuxolimab, more expanded clones were found on average in CD8+ T cells than in CD4+ T cells. Clonal expansion of both CD4+ and CD8+ blood T cells was observed from baseline to week 6 at doses 0.1 to 3.0 mg/kg.

Patients with a history of autoimmune disease or receiving systemic immunosuppression were excluded from the trial. Peripheral blood for TCR sequencing was collected from all dose cohorts at baseline, on cycle 4 day 1, and on cycle 7 day 1. Samples were obtained from an open-label, multicenter, first-in-human phase I dose-escalation trial of ivuxolimab. Adults with locally advanced or metastatic melanoma, renal cell carcinoma, hepatocellular carcinoma or head and neck squamous cell carcinoma were enrolled in the trial. Before TCR sequencing, CD4+ T cells and CD8+ T cells were sorted from peripheral blood as separate populations. For sequencing of the TCRbeta CDR3 region, genomic DNA was extracted from the sorted cells. The immunoSEQ Assay was used to sequence the TCRbeta CDR3 regions. Imported from immuneACCESS, the table was reduced by TCRdb to in-frame sequences with V and J called. These copies leave out some clones; in studies compared against another copy, an unresolved V gene accounts for under half, and the cause of the remainder is not known. The table for this sample lists approximately 58,000 clones; roughly 81% of them were counted only once. The biggest ten clones account for 3% of the sample.

Here the sequenced sample was CD4+ or CD8+ T cells sorted from blood, taken in a trial of the OX40 agonist ivuxolimab. The receptor was derived from an adult with an advanced solid tumor such as melanoma, head and neck, liver or kidney cancer.

CDR3 reads: CASSSTQRETQYF. In nucleotide form, the sequence is TGCGCCAGCAGCTCGACACAAAGGGAGACCCAGTACTTC. The rearrangement combines TRBV5-1 with TRBJ2-5, with no reliable assignment of the D segment. The CDR3, from cysteine to phenylalanine, totals 13 residues. The only DNA kept is the CDR3, 39 bases in frame from the first base. The junction shows trimming of 3 bases on V and 5 bases on J, plus 11 bases between the germline ends. For CDR1 and CDR2, the germline V gene lists SGHRS and YFSETQ.